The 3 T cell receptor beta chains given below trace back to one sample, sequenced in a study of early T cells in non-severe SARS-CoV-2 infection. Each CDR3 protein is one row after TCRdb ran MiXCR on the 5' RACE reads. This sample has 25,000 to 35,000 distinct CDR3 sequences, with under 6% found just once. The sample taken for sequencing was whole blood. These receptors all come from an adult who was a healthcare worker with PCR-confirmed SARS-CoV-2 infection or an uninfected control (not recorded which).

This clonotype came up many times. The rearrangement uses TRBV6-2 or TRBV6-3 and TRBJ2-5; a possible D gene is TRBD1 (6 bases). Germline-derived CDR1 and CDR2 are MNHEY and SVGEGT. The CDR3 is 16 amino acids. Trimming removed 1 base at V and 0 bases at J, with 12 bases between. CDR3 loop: CASSYLGTSYQETQYF. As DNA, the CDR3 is TGTGCCAGCAGTTACTTAGGGACATCGTACCAAGAGACCCAGTACTTC.

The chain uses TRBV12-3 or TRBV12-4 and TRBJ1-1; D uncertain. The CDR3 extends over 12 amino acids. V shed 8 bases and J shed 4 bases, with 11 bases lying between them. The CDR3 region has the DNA TGTGCCAGCCGACTATTGGGCACTGAAGCTTTCTTT. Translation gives CASRLLGTEAFF.

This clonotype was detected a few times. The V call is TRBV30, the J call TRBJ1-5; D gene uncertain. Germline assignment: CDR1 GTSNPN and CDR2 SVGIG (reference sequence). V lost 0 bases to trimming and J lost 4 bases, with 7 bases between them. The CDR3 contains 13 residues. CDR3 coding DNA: TGTGCCTGGAGTGTTAGCGCGAATCAGCCCCAGCATTTT. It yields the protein CAWSVSANQPQHF.